This TCR beta chain was captured in a study of identical twins. Whole-study results and caveats: Twin sharing of out-of-frame TCR alpha was underestimated by models in monozygotic pairs. A lower insertion count was a feature of abundant cord blood beta clonotypes, with no such feature in memory repertoires.

With 6 bases removed from V and 4 bases from J, the gap between germline ends came to 21 bases. Germline V gene sequence: CDR1 MNHNY, CDR2 SVGAGI (reference sequence). The CDR3 is made up of 16 amino acids. TCRdb used MiXCR to reprocess the 5' RACE reads, holding one entry per CDR3 protein. The table records roughly 1,500,000 distinct CDR3 sequences, roughly 35% of them present only once. This clonotype has at least ten counts. Its antigen remains unidentified. This chain connects TRBV6-6 to TRBJ1-2; D may be TRBD1 (5 bases). The sample taken for sequencing was cord blood. The source is a newborn girl in good health. CDR3 sequence reads: CASSLVPGIFVYGYTF. The CDR3 DNA follows: TGTGCCAGCAGCCTGGTTCCAGGGATCTTTGTCTATGGCTACACCTTC.